This TCR beta chain stems from a study of neurological immune-mediated disorders. In this sample, this clonotype turned up many times. Its antigen is not identified. Maryland, USA blood bank volunteers served as healthy controls. General study findings and limits: HTLV-1-associated myelopathy had the most TCR clonal expansion, whereas multiple sclerosis had the least (lower than in healthy controls).

CDR3 length equals 16 residues. Germline V gene data show CDR1 as MNHEY and CDR2 as SMNVEV (reference sequence). The junction had 10 bases not matched to a gene; V was cut back by 10 bases and J by 2 bases. Synthesis of cDNA was accomplished via 5'RACE employing 10-nucleotide random UMIs. From the 5' RACE reads, TCRdb called clonotypes with MiXCR, one entry per CDR3 protein. The top ten hold around 28% of the sample, which has 15,000 to 20,000 distinct CDR3 sequences, approximately 11% seen once. The specimen was CD8+ T cells from blood. The source is a woman aged 50 to 65 in good health. The chain is built from TRBV27 and TRBJ2-5, with 13 bases fitting TRBD2. The CDR3, as DNA: TGTGCCACCCGAGGACTAGCGGGAGTGTTACAAGAGACCCAGTACTTC. Protein sequence: CATRGLAGVLQETQYF.